This T cell receptor beta chain was recovered during a study of shared clonotypes between healthy human individuals. For the study at large: Researchers assigned three CD4 naive, three CD4 memory, two CD8 naive and one CD8 memory plate to each donor.

Tens of thousands of T cell genomes (around 200 ng DNA) went into each sorted-subset replicate. Sequencing used immunoSEQ multiplex PCR; TCRdb keeps in-frame clones, though not all of them. Found here are under 650,000 clones, 90% to 96% of them singletons; the top ten hold approximately 0.062%. Study-level points and caveats: In general, naive subsets displayed greater estimated richness than memory subsets did. Incomplete sequencing of sorted subsets was indicated by rarefaction despite large depth.

CDR3 size: 14 residues. Trimming removed 10 bases at V and 4 bases at J, with 16 bases between. Per the germline V gene, CDR1 is WSHSY and CDR2 is SAAADI. This clone appeared a single time. The target antigen is unknown. Sequenced material: naive CD4+ T cells sorted from blood. The subset was: CD45RA+ positively selected. This rearrangement joins TRBV10-2 to TRBJ1-4; D gene ambiguous. The receptor's source is a woman in her 30s in good health. CDR3: CATAAGILNEKLFF. The CDR3 DNA follows: TGCGCCACGGCCGCCGGGATCCTTAATGAAAAACTGTTTTTT.